This TCR beta chain was identified in a study of T-cell reconstitution after alpha-beta-depleted transplantation in children. Germline V gene data show CDR1 as SGHDN and CDR2 as FVKESK. CDR3 length equals 16 residues. V lost 3 bases, J lost 7 bases, and 12 bases stayed unmatched. TCRbeta library construction was performed incorporating unique molecular identifiers. TCRdb itself ran the PCR reads through MiXCR, one entry per CDR3 protein. The repertoire consists of approximately 630,000 distinct CDR3 sequences, with 10% to 15% occurring once and the leading ten covering 0.79%. The V and J genes are TRBV14 and TRBJ2-1; 7 nucleotides match TRBD2. Sequencing used PBMCs, obtained before TCRalphabeta/CD19-depleted stem cell transplant. This sequence was found in a girl aged 2 to 9 with congenital amegakaryocytic thrombocytopenia, due to receive a stem cell transplant. The CDR3 here is CASSHLTDLRGNEQFF. The CDR3 DNA sequence: TGTGCCAGCAGCCATCTGACAGACCTGCGGGGGAATGAGCAGTTCTTC.